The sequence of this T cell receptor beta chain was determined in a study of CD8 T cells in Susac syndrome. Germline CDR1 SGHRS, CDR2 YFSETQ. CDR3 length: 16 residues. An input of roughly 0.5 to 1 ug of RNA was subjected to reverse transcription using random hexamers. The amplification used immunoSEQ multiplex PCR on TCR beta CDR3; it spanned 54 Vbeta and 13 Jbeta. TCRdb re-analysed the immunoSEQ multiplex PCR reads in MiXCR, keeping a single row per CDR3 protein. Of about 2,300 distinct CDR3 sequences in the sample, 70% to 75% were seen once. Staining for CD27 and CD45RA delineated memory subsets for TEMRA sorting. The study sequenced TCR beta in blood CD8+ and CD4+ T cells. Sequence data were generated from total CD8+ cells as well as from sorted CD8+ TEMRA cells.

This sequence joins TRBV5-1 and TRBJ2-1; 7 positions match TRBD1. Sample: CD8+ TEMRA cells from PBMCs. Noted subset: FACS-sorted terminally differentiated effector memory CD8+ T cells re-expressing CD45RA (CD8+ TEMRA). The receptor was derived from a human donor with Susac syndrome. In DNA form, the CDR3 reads TGCTCCATCAGCTGGGACAGACTCCTAGAAAACAATGAGCAGTTCTTC. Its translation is CSISWDRLLENNEQFF.